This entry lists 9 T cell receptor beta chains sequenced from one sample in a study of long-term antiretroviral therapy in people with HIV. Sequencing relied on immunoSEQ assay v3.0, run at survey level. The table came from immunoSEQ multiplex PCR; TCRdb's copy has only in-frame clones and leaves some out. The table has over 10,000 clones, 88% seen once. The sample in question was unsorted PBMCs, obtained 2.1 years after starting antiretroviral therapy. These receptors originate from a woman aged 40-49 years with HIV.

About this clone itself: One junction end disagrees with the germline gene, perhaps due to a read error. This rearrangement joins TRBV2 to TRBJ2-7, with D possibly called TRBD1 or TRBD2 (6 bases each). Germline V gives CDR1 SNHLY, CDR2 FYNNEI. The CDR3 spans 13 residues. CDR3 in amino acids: CATKPERGAADFF. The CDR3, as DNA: TGTGCCACCAAACCAGAGAGGGGGGCCGCCGACTTTTTC.

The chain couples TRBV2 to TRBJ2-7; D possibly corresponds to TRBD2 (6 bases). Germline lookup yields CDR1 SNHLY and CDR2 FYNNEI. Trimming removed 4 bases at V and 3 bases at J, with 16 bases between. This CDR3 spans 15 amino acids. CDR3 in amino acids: CASSGRPGVNYEQYF. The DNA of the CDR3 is TGTGCCAGCAGTGGGCGTCCGGGGGTAAACTACGAGCAGTACTTC.

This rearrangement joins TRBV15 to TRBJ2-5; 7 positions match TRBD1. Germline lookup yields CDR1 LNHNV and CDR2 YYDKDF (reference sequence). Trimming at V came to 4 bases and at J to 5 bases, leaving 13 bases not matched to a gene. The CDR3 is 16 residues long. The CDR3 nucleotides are TGTGCCACCAGCAATACTCCGGGACAGCCGGTCGAGACCCAGTACTTC. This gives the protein CATSNTPGQPVETQYF.

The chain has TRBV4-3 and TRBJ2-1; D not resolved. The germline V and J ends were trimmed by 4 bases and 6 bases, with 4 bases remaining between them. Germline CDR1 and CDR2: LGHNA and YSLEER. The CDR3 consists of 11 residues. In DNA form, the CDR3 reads TGCGCCAGCAGCCCAGGCAATGAGCAGTTCTTC. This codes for CASSPGNEQFF.

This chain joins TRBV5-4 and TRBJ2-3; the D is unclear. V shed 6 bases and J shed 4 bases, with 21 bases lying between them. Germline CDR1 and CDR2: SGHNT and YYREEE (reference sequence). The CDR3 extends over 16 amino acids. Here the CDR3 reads CASTPATRRSSDTQYF. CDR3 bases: TGTGCCAGCACCCCCGCGACCCGTAGGAGCTCAGATACGCAGTATTTT.

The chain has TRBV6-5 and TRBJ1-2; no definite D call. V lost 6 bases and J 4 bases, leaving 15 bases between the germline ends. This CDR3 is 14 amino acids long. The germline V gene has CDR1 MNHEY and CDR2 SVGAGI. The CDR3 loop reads CASSNPTDVYGYTF. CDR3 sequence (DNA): TGTGCCAGCAGCAACCCCACCGACGTCTATGGCTACACCTTC.

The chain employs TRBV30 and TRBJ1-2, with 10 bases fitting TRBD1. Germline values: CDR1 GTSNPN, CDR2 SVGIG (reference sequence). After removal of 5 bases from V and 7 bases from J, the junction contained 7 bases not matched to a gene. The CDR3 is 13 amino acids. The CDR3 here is CAWGDRGLGGYTF. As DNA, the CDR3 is TGTGCCTGGGGAGACAGGGGGCTTGGTGGCTACACCTTC.

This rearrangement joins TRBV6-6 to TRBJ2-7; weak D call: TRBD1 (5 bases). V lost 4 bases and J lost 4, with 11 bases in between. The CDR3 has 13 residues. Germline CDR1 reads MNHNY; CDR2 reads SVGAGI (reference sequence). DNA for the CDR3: TGTGCCAGCAGTTGGGGTCAGGGTTACGAGCAGTACTTC. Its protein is CASSWGQGYEQYF.

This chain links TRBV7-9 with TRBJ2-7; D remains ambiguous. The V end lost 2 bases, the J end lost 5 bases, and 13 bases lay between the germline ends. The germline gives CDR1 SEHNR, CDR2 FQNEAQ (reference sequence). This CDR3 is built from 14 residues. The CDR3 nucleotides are TGTGCCAGCAGCTTAAATGCTCTTGGCAACGAGCAGTACTTC. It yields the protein CASSLNALGNEQYF.